A selection of T cell receptor beta chains follows, all from one sample in a study of early T cells in non-severe SARS-CoV-2 infection. In TCRdb, the 5' RACE reads were re-called with MiXCR into one record per CDR3 protein. The sample records 55,000 to 65,000 distinct CDR3 sequences, roughly an eighth being singletons. This specimen was whole blood, taken at baseline. Every receptor here comes from an adult who was a healthcare worker with PCR-confirmed SARS-CoV-2 infection or an uninfected control (not recorded which). The CDR3 runs from the conserved cysteine through the conserved F or W. The D gene is left open where the match is weak.

d_gene	v_gene	j_gene	CDR3aa
TRBD1	TRBV7-2	TRBJ2-3	CASSRKAGGLQDTQYF
.	TRBV11-2	TRBJ2-7	CASSLDWEQYF
.	TRBV10-1	TRBJ2-2	CASSVNGELFF
.	TRBV20-1	TRBJ2-1	CSARDPAGALYNEQFF
TRBD1	TRBV18	TRBJ2-7	CASSPITGQGDEQYF
.	TRBV18	TRBJ2-3	CASSPPGSTDTQYF
.	TRBV4-3	TRBJ1-6	CASSPTEEYSPLHF
.	TRBV28	TRBJ1-2	CASSRYTGYTF
.	TRBV7-2	TRBJ2-2	CASRGQNLITNTGELFF
.	TRBV10-3	TRBJ2-3	CAIVADGTDTQYF
TRBD1	TRBV28	TRBJ1-1	CASSPQGMNTEAFF
.	TRBV11-2	TRBJ1-1	CASHVMGQNTEAFF
TRBD1	TRBV29-1	TRBJ2-7	CSVRTGIAYEQYF
.	TRBV5-1	TRBJ1-1	CASSSGSSNTEAFF
.	TRBV7-2	TRBJ2-7	CASSERQDLGEQYF
.	TRBV28	TRBJ2-5	CASSDTLRETQYF
.	TRBV18	TRBJ2-2	CASSPTGGHRRTGELFF
.	TRBV28	TRBJ1-2	CASSPSWREAYGYTF
TRBD1	TRBV7-2	TRBJ2-7	CASSSSRNLDRGPYEQYF
.	TRBV6-5	TRBJ2-7	CASSRGLEQYF
.	TRBV27	TRBJ1-5	CASSLFNRDGKDQPQHF
.	TRBV27	TRBJ1-5	CASSPRRNNQPQHF
TRBD2	TRBV11-2	TRBJ2-2	CASSLWSPKPSGRTTGELFF
.	TRBV5-1	TRBJ2-6	CASSLLLSGANVLTF
.	TRBV12-3/TRBV12-4	TRBJ2-5	CASSYRGTETQYF
.	TRBV7-9	TRBJ1-6	CASSEGGHSPLHF
TRBD2	TRBV2	TRBJ2-2	CASSTTSGGFTGELFF
.	TRBV6-1	TRBJ1-4	CASTRDNEKLFF
.	TRBV6-5	TRBJ1-1	CASSYSKGVTEAFF
.	TRBV27	TRBJ2-3	CASGWDTAGPSDTQYF
TRBD1	TRBV28	TRBJ2-5	CASSPGQGETQYF
TRBD2	TRBV20-1	TRBJ2-5	CSARLAGQETQYF
TRBD2	TRBV30	TRBJ2-5	CAWRIAGGRETQYF
.	TRBV7-9	TRBJ1-1	CASSLDPTEAFF
.	TRBV6-2/TRBV6-3	TRBJ2-7	CASSFRYSEQYF
.	TRBV6-6	TRBJ1-1	CASSGGFRAEAFF
.	TRBV28	TRBJ1-3	CAIQADYGNTIYF
.	TRBV12-3/TRBV12-4	TRBJ1-6	CASSLEGTWSPLHF
TRBD1	TRBV7-9	TRBJ1-4	CASSLGTGDEKLFF
.	TRBV28	TRBJ1-1	CASSPPQMNTEAFF
TRBD2	TRBV6-2/TRBV6-3	TRBJ2-5	CASSYPTSGQYF